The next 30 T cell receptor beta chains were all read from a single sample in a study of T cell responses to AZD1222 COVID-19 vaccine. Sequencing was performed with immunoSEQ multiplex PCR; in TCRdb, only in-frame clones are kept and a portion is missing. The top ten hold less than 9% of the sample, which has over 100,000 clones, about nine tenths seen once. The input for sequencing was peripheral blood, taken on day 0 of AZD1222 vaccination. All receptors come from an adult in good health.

The CDR3 loop reads CASSFRSSNQPQHF. In DNA form, the CDR3 reads TGTGCCAGCAGTTTTAGGAGTAGCAATCAGCCCCAGCATTTT. This rearrangement joins TRBV28 to TRBJ1-5; D not resolved. The CDR3 runs 14 residues. The V and J ends lost 3 bases and 0 bases respectively, with 6 bases between them. In germline, CDR1 is MDHEN, CDR2 SYDVKM.

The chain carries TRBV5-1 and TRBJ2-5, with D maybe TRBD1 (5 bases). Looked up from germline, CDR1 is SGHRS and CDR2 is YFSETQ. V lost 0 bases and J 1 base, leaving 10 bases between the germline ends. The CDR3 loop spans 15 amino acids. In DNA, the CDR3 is TGCGCCAGCAGCTTGGCGGTGGGGCCCCAAGAGACCCAGTACTTC. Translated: CASSLAVGPQETQYF.

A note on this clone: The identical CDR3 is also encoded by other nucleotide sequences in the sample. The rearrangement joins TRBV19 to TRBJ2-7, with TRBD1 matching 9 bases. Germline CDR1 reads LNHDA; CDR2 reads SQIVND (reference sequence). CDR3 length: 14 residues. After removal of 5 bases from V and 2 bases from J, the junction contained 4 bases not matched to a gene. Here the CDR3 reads CASSLDRGPYEQYF. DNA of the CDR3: TGTGCCAGTAGTCTGGACAGGGGCCCCTACGAGCAGTACTTC.

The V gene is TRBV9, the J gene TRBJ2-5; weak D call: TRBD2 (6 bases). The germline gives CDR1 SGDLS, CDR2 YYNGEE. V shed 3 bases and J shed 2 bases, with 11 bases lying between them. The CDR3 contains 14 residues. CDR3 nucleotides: TGTGCCAGCAGCGGGGGACTTCCTCAAGAGACCCAGTACTTC. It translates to CASSGGLPQETQYF.

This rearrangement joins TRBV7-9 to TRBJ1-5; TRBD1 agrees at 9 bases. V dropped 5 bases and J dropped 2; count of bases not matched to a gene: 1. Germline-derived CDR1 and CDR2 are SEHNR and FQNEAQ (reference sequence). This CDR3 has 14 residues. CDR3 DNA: TGTGCCAGCAGCCGGGACAGGGGCAATCAGCCCCAGCATTTT. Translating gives CASSRDRGNQPQHF.

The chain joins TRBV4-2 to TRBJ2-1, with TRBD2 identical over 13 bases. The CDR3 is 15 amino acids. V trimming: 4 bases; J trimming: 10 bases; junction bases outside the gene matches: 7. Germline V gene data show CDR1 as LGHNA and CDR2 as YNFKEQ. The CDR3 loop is CASSRGTSGDWEQFF. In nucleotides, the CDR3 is TGTGCCAGCAGCCGCGGGACTAGCGGGGATTGGGAGCAGTTCTTC.

The CDR3 loop is CASSQDSRGNYGYTF. CDR3 bases: TGTGCCAGCAGCCAAGATTCCCGGGGAAACTATGGCTACACCTTC. The V and J genes are TRBV4-2 and TRBJ1-2; D call uncertain. V lost 0 bases to trimming and J lost 2 bases, with 10 bases between them. The germline V gene has CDR1 LGHNA and CDR2 YNFKEQ. CDR3 size: 15 residues.

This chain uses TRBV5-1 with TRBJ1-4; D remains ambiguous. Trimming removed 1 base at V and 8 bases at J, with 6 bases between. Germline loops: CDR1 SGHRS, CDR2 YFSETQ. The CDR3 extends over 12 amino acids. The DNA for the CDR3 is TGCGCCAGCAGCTTGTTGGGGGAAAAACTGTTTTTT. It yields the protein CASSLLGEKLFF.

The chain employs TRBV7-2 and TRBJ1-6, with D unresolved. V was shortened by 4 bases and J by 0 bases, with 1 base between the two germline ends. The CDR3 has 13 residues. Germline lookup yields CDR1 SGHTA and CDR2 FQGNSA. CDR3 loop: CASSYSYNSPLHF. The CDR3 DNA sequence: TGTGCCAGCAGCTACTCCTATAATTCACCCCTCCACTTT.

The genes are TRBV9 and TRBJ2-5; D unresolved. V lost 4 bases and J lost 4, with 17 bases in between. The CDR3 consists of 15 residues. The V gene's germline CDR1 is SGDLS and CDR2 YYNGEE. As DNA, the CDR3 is TGTGCCAGCAGCCCAATGGGGTCCCGAGGAGAGACCCAGTACTTC. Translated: CASSPMGSRGETQYF.

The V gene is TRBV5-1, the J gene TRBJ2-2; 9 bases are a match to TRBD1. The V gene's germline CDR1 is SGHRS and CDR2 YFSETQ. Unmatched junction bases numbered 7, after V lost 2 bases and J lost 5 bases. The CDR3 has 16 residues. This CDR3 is CASSLQGAQGTGELFF. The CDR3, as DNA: TGCGCCAGCAGCTTACAGGGGGCCCAGGGGACCGGGGAGCTGTTTTTT.

Written as DNA, the CDR3 is TGTGCCATCAAACAGGGCCTAGACAATGAGCAGTTCTTC. Translated: CAIKQGLDNEQFF. V usage is TRBV10-3 and J usage is TRBJ2-1; the D gene is possibly TRBD1 (6 bases). Germline CDR1 and CDR2: ENHRY and SYGVKD. There are 13 residues in the CDR3. The V gene lost 7 bases and the J gene lost 5 bases, with 12 bases spanning the gap.

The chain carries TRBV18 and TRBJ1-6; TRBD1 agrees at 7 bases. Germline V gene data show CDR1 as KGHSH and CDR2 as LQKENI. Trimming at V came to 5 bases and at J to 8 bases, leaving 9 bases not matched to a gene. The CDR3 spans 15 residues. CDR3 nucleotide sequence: TGTGCCAGCTCAACGGCCAGGACAGGACATTCACCCCTCCACTTT. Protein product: CASSTARTGHSPLHF. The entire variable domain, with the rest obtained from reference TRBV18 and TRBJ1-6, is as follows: NAGVMQNPRHLVRRRGQEARLRCSPMKGHSHVYWYRQLPEEGLKFMVYLQKENIIDESGMPKERFSAEFPKEGPSILRIQQVVRGDSAAYFCASSTARTGHSPLHFGNGTRLTVT.

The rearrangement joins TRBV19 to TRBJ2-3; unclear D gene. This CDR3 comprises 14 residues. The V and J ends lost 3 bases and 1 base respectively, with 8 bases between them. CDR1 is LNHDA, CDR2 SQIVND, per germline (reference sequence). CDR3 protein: CASSIYGGTDTQYF. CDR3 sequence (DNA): TGTGCCAGTAGTATTTATGGAGGCACAGATACGCAGTATTTT.

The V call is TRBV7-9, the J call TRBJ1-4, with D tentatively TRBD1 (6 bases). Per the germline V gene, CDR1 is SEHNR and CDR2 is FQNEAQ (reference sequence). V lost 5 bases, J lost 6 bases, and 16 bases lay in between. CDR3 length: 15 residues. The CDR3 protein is CASSDLGGGDEKLFF. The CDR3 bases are TGTGCCAGCAGCGACCTAGGGGGAGGGGATGAAAAACTGTTTTTT.

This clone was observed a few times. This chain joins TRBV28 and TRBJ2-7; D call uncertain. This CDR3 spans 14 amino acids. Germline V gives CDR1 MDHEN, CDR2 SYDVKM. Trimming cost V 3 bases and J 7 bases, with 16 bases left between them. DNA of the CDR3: TGTGCCAGCAGTTTCGCCCCGGACGGCCGGGAGCAGTACTTC. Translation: CASSFAPDGREQYF.

This CDR3 reads CASSYGPNEKLFF. CDR3 sequence (DNA): TGTGCCAGCAGTTATGGGCCTAATGAAAAACTGTTTTTT. The V and J genes are TRBV6-5 and TRBJ1-4; D gene uncertain. This CDR3 spans 13 amino acids. V lost 3 bases to trimming and J lost 3 bases, with 5 bases between them. Germline-derived CDR1 and CDR2 are MNHEY and SVGAGI.

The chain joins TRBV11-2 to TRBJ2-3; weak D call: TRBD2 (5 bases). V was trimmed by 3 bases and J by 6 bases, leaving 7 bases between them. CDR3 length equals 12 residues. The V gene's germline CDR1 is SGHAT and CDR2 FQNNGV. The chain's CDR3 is CASSLGGDTQYF. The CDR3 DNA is TGTGCCAGCAGCTTGGGCGGGGATACGCAGTATTTT. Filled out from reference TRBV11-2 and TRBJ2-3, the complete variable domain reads EAGVAQSPRYKIIEKRQSVAFWCNPISGHATLYWYQQILGQGPKLLIQFQNNGVVDDSQLPKDRFSAERLKGVDSTLKIQPAKLEDSAVYLCASSLGGDTQYFGPGTRLTVL.

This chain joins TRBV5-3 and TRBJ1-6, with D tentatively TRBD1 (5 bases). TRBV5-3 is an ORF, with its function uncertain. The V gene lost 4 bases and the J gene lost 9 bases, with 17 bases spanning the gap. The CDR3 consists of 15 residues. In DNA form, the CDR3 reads TGTGCCAGAAGCCACGAAGGAGGGGCGGGTTCACCCCTCCACTTT. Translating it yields CARSHEGGAGSPLHF.

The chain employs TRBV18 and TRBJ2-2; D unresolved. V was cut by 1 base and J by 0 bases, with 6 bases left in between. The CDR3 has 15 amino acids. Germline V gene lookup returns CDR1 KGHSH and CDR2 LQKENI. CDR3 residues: CASSPQGTNTGELFF. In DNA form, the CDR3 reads TGTGCCAGCTCACCACAGGGAACGAACACCGGGGAGCTGTTTTTT.

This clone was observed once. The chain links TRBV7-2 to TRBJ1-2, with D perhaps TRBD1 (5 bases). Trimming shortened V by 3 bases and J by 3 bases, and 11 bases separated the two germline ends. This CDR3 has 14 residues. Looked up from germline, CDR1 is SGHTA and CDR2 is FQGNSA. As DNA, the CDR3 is TGTGCCAGCAGCTTGGGGGGGGGATACTATGGCTACACCTTC. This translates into CASSLGGGYYGYTF.

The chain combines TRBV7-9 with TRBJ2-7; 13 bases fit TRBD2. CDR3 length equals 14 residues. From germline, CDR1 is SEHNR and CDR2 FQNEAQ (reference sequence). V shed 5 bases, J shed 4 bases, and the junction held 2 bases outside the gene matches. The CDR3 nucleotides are TGTGCCAGCAGCCCACTAGCGGGGGGGTACGAGCAGTACTTC. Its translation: CASSPLAGGYEQYF.

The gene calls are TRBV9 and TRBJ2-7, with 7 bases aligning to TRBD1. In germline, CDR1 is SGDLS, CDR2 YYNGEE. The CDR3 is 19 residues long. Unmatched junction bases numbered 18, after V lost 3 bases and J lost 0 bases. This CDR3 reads CASSAEDRFTALGSYEQYF. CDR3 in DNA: TGTGCCAGCAGCGCCGAGGACAGGTTCACTGCACTGGGCTCCTACGAGCAGTACTTC. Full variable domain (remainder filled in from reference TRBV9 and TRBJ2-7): DSGVTQTPKHLITATGQRVTLRCSPRSGDLSVYWYQQSLDQGLQFLIQYYNGEERAKGNILERFSAQQFPDLHSELNLSSLELGDSALYFCASSAEDRFTALGSYEQYFGPGTRLTVT.

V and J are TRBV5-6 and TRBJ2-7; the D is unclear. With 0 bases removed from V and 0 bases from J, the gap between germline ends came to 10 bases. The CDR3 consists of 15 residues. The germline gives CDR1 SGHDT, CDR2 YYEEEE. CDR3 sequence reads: CASSLGIQSSYEQYF. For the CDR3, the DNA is TGTGCCAGCAGCTTGGGCATTCAAAGCTCCTACGAGCAGTACTTC.

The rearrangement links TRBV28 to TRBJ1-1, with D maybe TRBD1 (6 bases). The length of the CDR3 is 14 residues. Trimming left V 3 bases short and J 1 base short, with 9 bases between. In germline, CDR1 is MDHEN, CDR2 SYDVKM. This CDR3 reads CASSFLGGNTEAFF. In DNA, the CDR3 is TGTGCCAGCAGTTTCCTAGGGGGGAACACTGAAGCTTTCTTT.

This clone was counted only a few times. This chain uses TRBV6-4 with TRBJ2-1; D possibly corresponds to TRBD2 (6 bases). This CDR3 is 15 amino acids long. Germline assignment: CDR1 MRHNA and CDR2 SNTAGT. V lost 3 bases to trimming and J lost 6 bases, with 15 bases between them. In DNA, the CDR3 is TGTGCCAGCAGTGAGACTAGGAGTAGCGGCAATGAGCAGTTCTTC. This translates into CASSETRSSGNEQFF.

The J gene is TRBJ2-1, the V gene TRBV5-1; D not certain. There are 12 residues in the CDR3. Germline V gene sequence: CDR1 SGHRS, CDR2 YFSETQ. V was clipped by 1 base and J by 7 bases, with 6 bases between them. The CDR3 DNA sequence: TGCGCCAGCAGCTTGAGGTCTAATGAGCAGTTCTTC. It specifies CASSLRSNEQFF.

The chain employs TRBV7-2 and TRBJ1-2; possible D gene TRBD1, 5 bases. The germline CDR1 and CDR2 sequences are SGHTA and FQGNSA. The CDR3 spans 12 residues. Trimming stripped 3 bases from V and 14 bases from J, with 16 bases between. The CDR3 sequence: CASSLNGVGRTF. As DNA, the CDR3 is TGTGCCAGCAGCTTGAACGGTGTGGGGCGGACCTTC.

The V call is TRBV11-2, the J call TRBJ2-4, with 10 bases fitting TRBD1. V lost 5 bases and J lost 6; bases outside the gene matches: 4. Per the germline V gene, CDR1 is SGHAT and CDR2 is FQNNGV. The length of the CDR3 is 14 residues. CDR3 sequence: CASSTRQGANIQYF. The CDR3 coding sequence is TGTGCCAGCAGCACTCGACAGGGGGCAAACATTCAGTACTTC.

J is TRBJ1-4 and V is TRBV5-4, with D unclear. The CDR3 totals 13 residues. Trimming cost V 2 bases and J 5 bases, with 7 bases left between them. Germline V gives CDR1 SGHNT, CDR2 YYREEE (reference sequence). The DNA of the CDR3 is TGTGCCAGCAGCTTAACGGGGAATGAAAAACTGTTTTTT. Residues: CASSLTGNEKLFF.